What follows is one TCR beta chain and its context. The antigen is undetermined. Relative to the germline gene, one junction end is altered; a read error may explain this. This specimen comes from a study of T cell repertoires in aging, cancer and after chemotherapy. Overall study results and limits: In cancer patients, declining TCR diversity with age involved lost richness and lost evenness.

Germline loops: CDR1 SGHVS, CDR2 FNYEAQ. The CDR3 contains 15 residues. Peripheral blood genomic DNA, not sorted cells or RNA, was the template. Rearranged V-D-J TRB sequences were amplified with a mixed TRB-A/B primer pool. TCRdb fed the multiplex PCR reads into MiXCR, producing one record per CDR3 protein. In the table there are fewer than 20,000 distinct CDR3 sequences, 40% to 55% of which are singletons. This chain connects TRBV7-6 to TRBJ2-6; 10 positions match TRBD1. The clonotype was recovered from a human donor in good health. The specimen was blood. The CDR3 bases are TGTGCCAGCAGCTTAGGCGGGACAGGGGTCAACGTCCTGACTTTC. Amino acids: CASSLGGTGVNVLTF.